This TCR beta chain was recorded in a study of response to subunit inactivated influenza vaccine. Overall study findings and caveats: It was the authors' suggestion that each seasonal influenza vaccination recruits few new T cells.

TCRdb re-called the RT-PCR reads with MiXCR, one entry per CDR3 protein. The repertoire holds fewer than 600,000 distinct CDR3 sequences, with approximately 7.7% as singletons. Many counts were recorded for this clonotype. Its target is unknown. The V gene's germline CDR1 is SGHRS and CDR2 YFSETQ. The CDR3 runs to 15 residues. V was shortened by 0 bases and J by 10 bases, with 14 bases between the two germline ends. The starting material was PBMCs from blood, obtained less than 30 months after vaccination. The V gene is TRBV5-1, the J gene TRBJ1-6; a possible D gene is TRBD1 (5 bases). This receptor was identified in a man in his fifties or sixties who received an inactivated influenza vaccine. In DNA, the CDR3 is TGCGCCAGCAGCTTGGTCGGAGGGGTGGAATCACCCCTCCACTTT. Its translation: CASSLVGGVESPLHF.